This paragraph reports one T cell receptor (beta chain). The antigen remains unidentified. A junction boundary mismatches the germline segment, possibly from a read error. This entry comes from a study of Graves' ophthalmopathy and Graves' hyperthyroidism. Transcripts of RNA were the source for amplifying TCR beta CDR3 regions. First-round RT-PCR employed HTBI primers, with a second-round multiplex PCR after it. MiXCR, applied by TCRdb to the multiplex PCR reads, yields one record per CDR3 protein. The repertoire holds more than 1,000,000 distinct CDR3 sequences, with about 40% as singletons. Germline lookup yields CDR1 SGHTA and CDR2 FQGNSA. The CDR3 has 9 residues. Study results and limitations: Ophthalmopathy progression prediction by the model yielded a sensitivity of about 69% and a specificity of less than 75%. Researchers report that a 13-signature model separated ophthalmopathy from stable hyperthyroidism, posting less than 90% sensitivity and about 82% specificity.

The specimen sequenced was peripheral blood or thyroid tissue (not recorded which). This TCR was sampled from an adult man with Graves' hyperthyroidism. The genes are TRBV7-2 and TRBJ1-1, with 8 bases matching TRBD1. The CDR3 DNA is TGTGCCAGCAGCTTGGGGACAGGATTT. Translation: CASSLGTGF.